These 8 T cell receptor beta chains share one sample of origin, sequenced in a study of PD-L1 blockade in urothelial cancer. The assay was immunoSEQ multiplex PCR, and TCRdb's table has in-frame clones only and misses some. The repertoire consists of around 69,000 clones, with roughly 90% occurring once and the leading ten covering around 0.9%. As for time point: peripheral blood 6 weeks after treatment start. This sample comprised PBMCs, obtained around atezolizumab (anti-PD-L1) treatment. Receptors were obtained from an elderly woman with urothelial cancer.

This clone was seen once. The chain has TRBV30 and TRBJ2-7; 10 bases agree with TRBD2. From germline, CDR1 is GTSNPN and CDR2 SVGIG (reference sequence). J gave up 6 bases and V 2 bases, and 4 bases lay outside the gene matches. The CDR3 is 13 residues long. CDR3 in amino acids: CAWSPSGSIEQYF. Here the CDR3 DNA reads TGTGCCTGGAGTCCTAGCGGGAGTATCGAGCAGTACTTC.

The rearrangement links TRBV7-7 to TRBJ2-2; 9 nucleotides match TRBD1. This CDR3 comprises 17 residues. Unmatched junction bases numbered 10, after V lost 5 bases and J lost 3 bases. The germline V gene has CDR1 SSHAT and CDR2 FNYEAQ (reference sequence). The CDR3 spells CASSLFGWTGDTGELFF. The CDR3 bases are TGTGCCAGCAGCCTTTTCGGGTGGACAGGGGACACCGGGGAGCTGTTTTTT.

CDR3 DNA: TGTGCCAGCAGCTCCGGGACAGGGGGTCCGTATAGCAATCAGCCCCAGCATTTT. This translates into CASSSGTGGPYSNQPQHF. The rearrangement uses TRBV7-8 and TRBJ1-5, with 11 bases matching TRBD1. Trimming removed 4 bases from V and 0 bases from J; junction bases left unmatched: 8. This CDR3 has 18 amino acids. CDR1 and CDR2 from the germline V gene are SGHVS and FQNEAQ.

Written as DNA, the CDR3 is TGCGCCAGCAGCCAAGACAGGGGAGAGGAGACCCAGTACTTC. It codes for CASSQDRGEETQYF. The V and J genes are TRBV4-1 and TRBJ2-5; tentatively, D is TRBD1 (6 bases). This CDR3 is 14 amino acids long. V was cut by 0 bases and J by 5 bases, with 10 bases left in between. The germline CDR1 and CDR2 sequences are MGHRA and YSYEKL.

The chain recombines TRBV28 with TRBJ2-7, with D maybe TRBD1 (5 bases). The V gene's germline CDR1 is MDHEN and CDR2 SYDVKM. The CDR3 spans 14 residues. V dropped 5 bases and J dropped 2 bases, with 13 bases sitting between them. The chain's CDR3 is CASSPRQRPYEQYF. The DNA of the CDR3 is TGTGCCAGCAGTCCAAGACAGAGGCCCTACGAGCAGTACTTC.

J is TRBJ2-1 and V is TRBV27; TRBD2 might be the D (7 bases). Germline V gene lookup returns CDR1 MNHEY and CDR2 SMNVEV (reference sequence). V was shortened by 8 bases and J by 0 bases, with 20 bases between the two germline ends. The CDR3 sequence is 17 residues long. CDR3 sequence (DNA): TGTGCCAGCGGGGGAACAGGGAGGGTAAGCTCCTACAATGAGCAGTTCTTC. This encodes CASGGTGRVSSYNEQFF.

The chain uses TRBV5-4 and TRBJ2-1, with D perhaps matching TRBD2 (6 bases). Germline-derived CDR1 and CDR2 are SGHNT and YYREEE (reference sequence). V dropped 5 bases and J dropped 4 bases, with 19 bases sitting between them. The CDR3 spans 16 residues. The CDR3 loop is CASSHPGTLTYNEQFF. The CDR3 DNA reads TGTGCCAGCAGTCACCCGGGGACTTTAACATACAATGAGCAGTTCTTC.

The chain is built from TRBV7-9 and TRBJ2-3; D unclear. The CDR3 length is 13 residues. V lost 3 bases to trimming and J lost 1 base, with 5 bases between them. Germline V CDR1 and CDR2: SEHNR, FQNEAQ (reference sequence). CDR3 sequence (DNA): TGTGCCAGCAGCTTTTTCGGCACAGATACGCAGTATTTT. It encodes CASSFFGTDTQYF.